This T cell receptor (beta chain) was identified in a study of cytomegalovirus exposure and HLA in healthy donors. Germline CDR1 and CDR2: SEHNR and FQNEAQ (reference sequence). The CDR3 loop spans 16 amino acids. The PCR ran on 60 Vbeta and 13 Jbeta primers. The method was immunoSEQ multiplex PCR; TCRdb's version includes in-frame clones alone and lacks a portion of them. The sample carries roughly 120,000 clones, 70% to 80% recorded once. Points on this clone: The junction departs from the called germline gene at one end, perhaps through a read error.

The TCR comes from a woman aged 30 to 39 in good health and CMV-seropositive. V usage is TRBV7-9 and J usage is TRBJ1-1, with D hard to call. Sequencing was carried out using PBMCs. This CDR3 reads CSSSPPGAGMNTEAFF. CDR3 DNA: TGTTCCAGCAGCCCCCCGGGCGCGGGGATGAACACTGAAGCTTTCTTT. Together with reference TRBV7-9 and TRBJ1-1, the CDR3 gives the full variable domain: DTGVSQNPRHKITKRGQNVTFRCDPISEHNRLYWYRQTLGQGPEFLTYFQNEAQLEKSRLLSDRFSAERPKGSFSTLEIQRTEQGDSAMYLCSSSPPGAGMNTEAFFGQGTRLTVV.